The present T cell receptor (beta chain) was sequenced within a study of lymphopenia after photon versus proton radiotherapy. Regarding this clone: Its antigen is not identified.

Study findings and constraints: Oligoclonal CD8+ Temra expansion after nadir drove photon patients' diversity drop. Proton therapy kept repertoires fairly stable, unlike photons, which gained effector/memory cells. Better survival with proton therapy was suggested as possible, not demonstrated.

Assay used: immunoSEQ multiplex PCR; TCRdb lists only in-frame clones, some missing. Among 15,000 to 20,000 clones listed, more than 85% were seen once. Germline CDR1 SGDLS, CDR2 YYNGEE. The V end was cut by 0 bases, the J end by 0 bases, with 13 bases between. The CDR3 is made up of 16 amino acids. The V and J genes are TRBV9 and TRBJ2-7; D may be TRBD1 or TRBD2 (5 bases each). The material sequenced was peripheral blood, taken from a patient treated with proton-based radiotherapy. This TCR came from a woman in her fifties or sixties with cholangiocarcinoma. Some clones in this sample may be carry-over from other donors' samples. The DNA for the CDR3 is TGTGCCAGCAGCGTAGGGGACCGCAACCTCTCCTACGAGCAGTACTTC. It encodes CASSVGDRNLSYEQYF.